A selection of T cell receptor beta chains follows, all from one sample in a study of T cell responses to AZD1222 COVID-19 vaccine. Assay: immunoSEQ multiplex PCR; the TCRdb copy retains only in-frame clones and omits some. The sample lists under 140,000 clones, 81% occurring once. Sample: peripheral blood, taken on day 0 of AZD1222 vaccination. The receptors shown here come from an adult in good health. Both conserved end residues are part of each CDR3. Fields, in order: D gene, J gene, V gene, clone size, CDR3 DNA, CDR3 protein. A D gene is named only where the DNA matches it firmly. The size entry is marked missing in some rows and otherwise reads once, few, many or a size class.

D gene: NA
J gene: TRBJ2-3
V gene: TRBV5-6
clone size: NA
CDR3 DNA: TGTGCCAGCAGCTATGGCACAGATACGCAGTATTTT
CDR3 protein: CASSYGTDTQYF

D gene: NA
J gene: TRBJ2-3
V gene: TRBV4-1
clone size: NA
CDR3 DNA: TGCGCCAGCAGCCGGGGGGACAGTCCTTCCACAGATACGCAGTATTTT
CDR3 protein: CASSRGDSPSTDTQYF

D gene: NA
J gene: TRBJ1-6
V gene: TRBV6-6
clone size: NA
CDR3 DNA: TGTGCCAGCAGCCAAGACACAGGGATCGGTTCACCCCTCCACTTT
CDR3 protein: CASSQDTGIGSPLHF

D gene: NA
J gene: TRBJ1-5
V gene: TRBV28
clone size: once
CDR3 DNA: TGTGCCAGCAGGCCCCGGACATTGCTCGATCAGCCCCAGCATTTT
CDR3 protein: CASRPRTLLDQPQHF

D gene: TRBD1
J gene: TRBJ1-1
V gene: TRBV13
clone size: NA
CDR3 DNA: TGTGCCAGCCTGAGACAGGGGGCGCTATCGACGGAAGCTTTCTTT
CDR3 protein: CASLRQGALSTEAFF

D gene: NA
J gene: TRBJ2-2
V gene: TRBV4-1
clone size: NA
CDR3 DNA: TGCGCCAGCAGCGTAAGCGCGAACACCGGGGAGCTGTTTTTT
CDR3 protein: CASSVSANTGELFF

D gene: NA
J gene: TRBJ1-5
V gene: TRBV6-5
clone size: NA
CDR3 DNA: TGTGCCAGCAGTTACGCTTGGAGCAATCAGCCCCAGCATTTT
CDR3 protein: CASSYAWSNQPQHF

D gene: NA
J gene: TRBJ2-6
V gene: TRBV5-4
clone size: NA
CDR3 DNA: TGTGCCAGCAGCCCCCCAGGCTCTGGGGCCAACGTCCTGACTTTC
CDR3 protein: CASSPPGSGANVLTF

D gene: TRBD1
J gene: TRBJ2-7
V gene: TRBV6-2/TRBV6-3
clone size: NA
CDR3 DNA: TGTGCCAGCAGCCGACAGGGGTACGAGCAGTACTTC
CDR3 protein: CASSRQGYEQYF

D gene: NA
J gene: TRBJ1-2
V gene: TRBV6-5
clone size: NA
CDR3 DNA: TGTGCCAGCAGTTACGCCCTTGGACTTATCTATGGCTACACCTTC
CDR3 protein: CASSYALGLIYGYTF

D gene: TRBD1
J gene: TRBJ1-5
V gene: TRBV6-5
clone size: NA
CDR3 DNA: TGTGCCAGCAGGATAGACAGGGCAGAGCCCCAGCATTTT
CDR3 protein: CASRIDRAEPQHF

D gene: NA
J gene: TRBJ2-7
V gene: TRBV2
clone size: NA
CDR3 DNA: TGTGCCAGCAGTGATCCGGGGAGGATTTCCTACGAGCAGTACTTC
CDR3 protein: CASSDPGRISYEQYF

D gene: NA
J gene: TRBJ1-3
V gene: TRBV5-4
clone size: NA
CDR3 DNA: TGTGCCAGCAGCGGGGGCCGAGGGGAAAACCCTGGAAACACCATATATTTT
CDR3 protein: CASSGGRGENPGNTIYF

D gene: TRBD1
J gene: TRBJ2-7
V gene: TRBV24-1
clone size: NA
CDR3 DNA: TGTGCCACCAGTGACACAGGGGAGAGAACCTACGAGCAGTACTTC
CDR3 protein: CATSDTGERTYEQYF

D gene: NA
J gene: TRBJ1-1
V gene: TRBV6-4
clone size: NA
CDR3 DNA: TGTGCCAGCAAGGGAAGTTGGGGGGCTAACACTGAAGCTTTCTTT
CDR3 protein: CASKGSWGANTEAFF

D gene: NA
J gene: TRBJ2-1
V gene: TRBV5-1
clone size: NA
CDR3 DNA: TGCGCCAGCAGCCTGCCGGGTCTTAGCTCCTACAATGAGCAGTTCTTC
CDR3 protein: CASSLPGLSSYNEQFF

D gene: TRBD2
J gene: TRBJ2-1
V gene: TRBV5-6
clone size: NA
CDR3 DNA: TGTGCCAGCAGCTTTCTAGGACTAGTAGGGGAGCAGTTCTTC
CDR3 protein: CASSFLGLVGEQFF